The 7 T cell receptor beta chains presented below share a single source sample, sequenced in a study of metastatic and nonmetastatic thyroid tumors. TCRdb re-called the PCR reads via MiXCR. The sample lists tens of thousands of clones; 25% to 35% were seen once. Among the patients, none had received any treatment before thyroid surgery. Specimen: blood. All receptors derive from a female donor with papillary thyroid cancer or a benign thyroid nodule (not recorded which). Some clones in this sample may be carry-over from other donors' samples.

The rearrangement joins TRBV20-1 to TRBJ1-1, with a weak D call TRBD1 (5 bases). Germline V gene sequence: CDR1 DFQATT, CDR2 SNEGSKA (reference sequence). This CDR3 contains 14 residues. Trimming took off 3 bases at V and 5 bases at J, with 16 bases between the two ends. CDR3 nucleotide sequence: TGCAGTGCTAGGGGCTCAGGGTATGAGACTGAAGCTTTCTTT. It codes for CSARGSGYETEAFF.

This clone was detected many times. The chain links TRBV10-2 to TRBJ2-5; tentatively, D is TRBD1 (5 bases). CDR1 is WSHSY and CDR2 is SAAADI in the germline V gene. The CDR3 extends over 12 amino acids. The V end lost 3 bases, the J end lost 4 bases, and 6 bases lay between the germline ends. CDR3 DNA: TGCGCCAGCAGTGAAGGGGTAGAGACCCAGTACTTC. Encoded protein: CASSEGVETQYF.

This clone was found many times. The chain joins TRBV28 to TRBJ1-2; 9 bases are a match to TRBD1. The ends lost 4 bases at V and 4 bases at J; junction bases unmatched: 13. Germline V gene sequence: CDR1 MDHEN, CDR2 SYDVKM. The CDR3 has 17 residues. This CDR3 is CASSSRTGTGLRYGYTF. The DNA for the CDR3 is TGTGCCAGCAGTTCGAGGACCGGGACAGGGTTGCGCTATGGCTACACCTTC.

A few counts support this clone. The rearrangement uses TRBV24-1 and TRBJ1-5; no clear D gene. The CDR3 totals 14 residues. Trimming removed 1 base from V and 4 bases from J, with 7 bases in between. Germline V gene sequence: CDR1 KGHDR, CDR2 SFDVKD. Here the CDR3 DNA reads TGTGCCACCAGTGATTTAATGGAGAATCAGCCCCAGCATTTT. Translation gives CATSDLMENQPQHF.

Many counts were recorded for this clone. V is TRBV5-1 and J is TRBJ2-7; D may correspond to TRBD1 or TRBD2 (5 bases each). The ends were cut back, 1 base at V and 0 bases at J, with 8 bases in the middle. The CDR3 loop spans 14 amino acids. Germline V gene data show CDR1 as SGHRS and CDR2 as YFSETQ. The CDR3 DNA is TGCGCCAGCAGCTTGAGAGGGGACTCCTACGAGCAGTACTTC. Encoded protein: CASSLRGDSYEQYF. The full variable domain, completed using reference TRBV5-1 and TRBJ2-7, is KAGVTQTPRYLIKTRGQQVTLSCSPISGHRSVSWYQQTPGQGLQFLFEYFSETQRNKGNFPGRFSGRQFSNSRSEMNVSTLELGDSALYLCASSLRGDSYEQYFGPGTRLTVT.

This clone was detected only a few times. The V gene is TRBV6-1, the J gene TRBJ1-1, with D maybe TRBD1 (6 bases). Trimming took 9 bases from V and 2 from J, leaving 16 bases between them. Germline CDR1 MNHNS, CDR2 SASEGT. This CDR3 region has 14 residues. CDR3 nucleotides: TGTGCCAGTCACAGGGTCTCGGGAAACACTGAAGCTTTCTTT. This codes for CASHRVSGNTEAFF.

This clone was recorded at least ten times. The chain employs TRBV5-6 and TRBJ2-7; unclear D gene. Trimming left V 0 bases short and J 4 bases short, with 11 bases between. CDR3 length: 14 amino acids. Germline loops: CDR1 SGHDT, CDR2 YYEEEE. Here the CDR3 reads CASSLGGGGYEQYF. CDR3 coding DNA: TGTGCCAGCAGCTTGGGAGGCGGTGGGTACGAGCAGTACTTC.